The sequence of this TCR beta chain was determined in a study of long-term antiretroviral therapy in people with HIV. V was clipped by 6 bases and J by 4 bases, with 11 bases between them. Per germline, CDR1 SGHRS and CDR2 YFSETQ. CDR3 length: 13 amino acids. Runs used v3.0 of the immunoSEQ assay and were done at survey level. This table comes from immunoSEQ multiplex PCR, and its TCRdb copy is limited to in-frame clones, with some not included. The table has approximately 17,000 clones, under 85% seen once. No donor had fewer than one pre-ART PBMC sample or fewer than two post-ART PBMC samples. The study used samples holding 1-10 million cryopreserved PBMC before DNA extraction. Note on this clone: Its antigen is currently unknown.

Study findings and constraints: Collection spanned 2004 to 2017; ART regimens may be less effective than current ones.

This chain joins TRBV5-1 and TRBJ1-5; no definite D call. This TCR was recovered from a woman aged 45-65 years with HIV. This material consisted of unsorted PBMCs, taken roughly 2.5 years before starting antiretroviral therapy. CDR3 DNA: TGCGCCAGCACACCCGGTCTTAATCAGCCCCAGCATTTT. This translates into CASTPGLNQPQHF.